One sample yielded the 7 T cell receptor beta chains listed below, sequenced in a study of blood T cells in healthy people across ages (dated by TCRdb to the mid-2010s). The library was obtained by 5' RACE. Sequencer: Illumina HiSeq 2500. The second PCR ran for roughly 7 to 11 cycles and used a J-beta primer mix along with a sample-barcoded 5' primer. TCRdb reanalyzed the raw reads on its own, using fastp at Q25 for trimming and MiXCR for clone calling, and kept in-frame beta chains. Each entry merges the rows of one CDR3 protein and shows their most common DNA and genes. The sample contains hundreds of thousands of distinct CDR3 sequences, 40% to 65% of them found a single time. The top ten clones comprise approximately 13% of the sample. Input material: blood. The receptors originated from a woman aged 80 or older in good health.

This clonotype was seen only a few times. The gene calls are TRBV5-1 and TRBJ2-1, with a possible D match to TRBD2 (6 bases). CDR1 is SGHRS, CDR2 YFSETQ, per germline. This CDR3 spans 14 amino acids. Deletions cut 0 bases from V and 9 bases from J, with 13 bases between. CDR3 in DNA: TGCGCCAGCAGCTTGGAGGCAGCGGGTTCTGAGCAGTTCTTC. Protein product: CASSLEAAGSEQFF.

The chain uses TRBV27 and TRBJ1-2; 8 nucleotides match TRBD1. The V gene end was trimmed by 3 bases and the J gene end by 4 bases; junction bases not matched to a gene: 4. The CDR3 runs 14 residues. Germline-derived CDR1 and CDR2 are MNHEY and SMNVEV (reference sequence). The CDR3 protein is CASSFTGGPYGYTF. CDR3 nucleotides: TGTGCCAGCAGTTTTACAGGGGGACCCTATGGCTACACCTTC.

The table lists this clonotype with many counts. This chain uses TRBV6-6 with TRBJ2-7, with D uncertain. The V end was cut by 6 bases, the J end by 1 base, with 13 bases between. The germline gives CDR1 MNHNY, CDR2 SVGAGI (reference sequence). The length of the CDR3 is 14 residues. The CDR3 loop reads CASSLSGTSYEQYF. In nucleotides, the CDR3 is TGTGCCAGCAGCCTTTCAGGAACTTCCTACGAGCAGTACTTC.

The rearrangement links TRBV5-6 to TRBJ1-1, with 8 bases fitting TRBD1. Germline CDR1 reads SGHDT; CDR2 reads YYEEEE. This CDR3 contains 17 residues. After removal of 3 bases from V and 5 bases from J, the junction contained 15 bases not matched to a gene. CDR3 region: CASSYTNLRQGLTEAFF. The CDR3, as DNA: TGTGCCAGCAGCTACACGAACCTGCGACAGGGGCTTACTGAAGCTTTCTTT.

In the case of this clonotype: This may stem from a read error, because a much larger clone lies one nucleotide away. The chain carries TRBV5-1 and TRBJ2-7; 7 nucleotides line up with TRBD2. The CDR3 sequence is 13 residues long. Germline V gene data show CDR1 as SGHRS and CDR2 as YFSETQ. J gave up 7 bases and V 0 bases, and 4 bases lay outside the gene matches. The CDR3 sequence is CASSLVSGLEQYF. CDR3 nucleotide sequence: TGCGCCAGCAGCTTGGTTAGCGGGCTTGAGCAGTACTTC.

This clonotype was recorded at least ten times. V is TRBV6-6 and J is TRBJ1-5; maybe TRBD1 (5 bases). Trimming cost V 5 bases and J 7 bases, with 9 bases left between them. This CDR3 is built from 12 residues. CDR1 is MNHNY and CDR2 is SVGAGI in the germline V gene (reference sequence). The CDR3 reads CASSRRGQPQHF. Here the CDR3 DNA reads TGTGCCAGCAGTAGGCGGGGCCAGCCCCAGCATTTT.

This clonotype was observed a few times. This may arise from a read error, as a much more abundant clone is one base away. The chain is built from TRBV5-1 and TRBJ2-7; D remains ambiguous. The ends were cut back, 0 bases at V and 7 bases at J, with 14 bases in the middle. The CDR3 has 14 amino acids. The germline V gene encodes CDR1 SGHRS and CDR2 YFSETQ. The CDR3 DNA follows: TGCGCCAGCAGCTTGGAACTTCCCTACAATGAGCAGTACTTC. Its translation is CASSLELPYNEQYF.